This T cell receptor (beta chain) is drawn from a study of blood T cell repertoires in COVID-19. Profiling relied on immunoSEQ multiplex PCR, and the TCRdb table lists in-frame clones only, not all of them. In the table there are about 170,000 clones, about 85% of which are singletons. A single count supports this clone. Input material: peripheral blood. The clonotype was recovered from a man aged 60-69 years who had recovered from COVID-19.

CDR3 residues: CSVGTSGVDQYF. The DNA for the CDR3 is TGCAGCGTGGGGACTAGCGGGGTTGATCAGTACTTC. The J gene is TRBJ2-4, the V gene TRBV29-1; 13 bases are shared with TRBD2. V lost 6 bases, J lost 12 bases, and 5 bases stayed unmatched. The CDR3 runs 12 residues. In germline, CDR1 is SQVTM, CDR2 ANQGSEA.